The 28 T cell receptor beta chains listed next were all sequenced from one sample in a study of blood T cell dynamics during melanoma immunotherapy. Data came from immunoSEQ multiplex PCR; TCRdb stores just in-frame clones and leaves some out. The top ten clones hold 10% of a sample with roughly 29,000 clones, roughly 88% of them seen once. Time point: week 3, after first cycle of checkpoint inhibitor. The sequencing used blood, collected from a patient treated with checkpoint blockade. These receptors came from a human donor with melanoma.

Only one count was recorded for this clone. The CDR3 region has the DNA TGTGCCAGCAGCTTGGGGGCAGGGGCTGGAAACACCATATATTTT. It yields the protein CASSLGAGAGNTIYF. This chain links TRBV5-6 with TRBJ1-3, with D possibly being TRBD1 (6 bases). The germline V gene encodes CDR1 SGHDT and CDR2 YYEEEE. The CDR3 loop spans 15 amino acids. V was shortened by 0 bases and J by 2 bases, with 9 bases between the two germline ends.

The rearrangement uses TRBV18 and TRBJ1-1, with D possibly TRBD1 on 5 matching bases. V was cut by 2 bases and J by 0 bases, with 16 bases left in between. CDR1 is KGHSH and CDR2 is LQKENI in the germline V gene. The CDR3 runs 17 residues. CDR3 sequence reads: CASSPSTPGLMNTEAFF. In nucleotides, the CDR3 is TGTGCCAGCTCACCATCTACCCCGGGACTCATGAACACTGAAGCTTTCTTT.

This chain connects TRBV30 to TRBJ2-3, with D unclear. CDR1 and CDR2 (germline): GTSNPN, SVGIG (reference sequence). Trimming stripped 3 bases from V and 4 bases from J, with 8 bases between. CDR3 length: 12 residues. DNA of the CDR3: TGTGCCTGGAGAGAAGCGTCAGATACGCAGTATTTT. Protein: CAWREASDTQYF.

The CDR3 sequence is CASSYSDRGHSPLHF. The DNA of the CDR3 is TGTGCCAGCAGTTACTCTGACAGGGGGCATTCACCCCTCCACTTT. This chain joins TRBV6-5 and TRBJ1-6, with TRBD1 identical over 10 bases. Trimming removed 0 bases from V and 8 bases from J; junction bases left unmatched: 1. In germline, CDR1 is MNHEY, CDR2 SVGAGI. The CDR3 is made up of 15 amino acids.

This rearrangement joins TRBV5-6 to TRBJ2-2; D might be TRBD2 (5 bases). Looked up from germline, CDR1 is SGHDT and CDR2 is YYEEEE. The CDR3 runs to 15 residues. Trimming removed 2 bases at V and 3 bases at J, with 11 bases between. CDR3 loop: CASSLTRVDTGELFF. CDR3 in DNA: TGTGCCAGCAGCTTAACGCGGGTTGACACCGGGGAGCTGTTTTTT.

V and J are TRBV19 and TRBJ2-1; possibly TRBD2 for D (6 bases). The CDR3 totals 15 residues. Germline V gene sequence: CDR1 LNHDA, CDR2 SQIVND (reference sequence). V was pared by 3 bases and J by 11 bases, with 20 bases between. CDR3 sequence reads: CASSIGGRTGEQQFF. CDR3 nucleotide sequence: TGTGCCAGTAGTATTGGAGGTCGGACGGGAGAACAGCAGTTCTTC. The full variable domain, its missing parts supplied by reference TRBV19 and TRBJ2-1, is DGGITQSPKYLFRKEGQNVTLSCEQNLNHDAMYWYRQDPGQGLRLIYYSQIVNDFQKGDIAEGYSVSREKKESFPLTVTSAQKNPTAFYLCASSIGGRTGEQQFFGPGTRLTVL.

J is TRBJ1-1 and V is TRBV19; D ambiguous. The CDR3 is made up of 13 amino acids. CDR1 and CDR2 from the germline V gene are LNHDA and SQIVND (reference sequence). V lost 7 bases and J 1 base, leaving 10 bases between the germline ends. The CDR3 bases are TGTGCCAGTACCCGACCACGGAACACTGAAGCTTTCTTT. Its translation is CASTRPRNTEAFF.

The V call is TRBV7-3, the J call TRBJ2-3; the D gene is possibly TRBD1 (5 bases). The germline V gene encodes CDR1 SGHTA and CDR2 FQGTGA. Deletions cut 1 base from V and 1 base from J, with 12 bases between. This CDR3 contains 16 residues. The CDR3 reads CASSLRGRTGTDTQYF. The CDR3 DNA follows: TGTGCCAGCAGCTTAAGGGGCCGGACGGGCACAGATACGCAGTATTTT.

V and J are TRBV5-4 and TRBJ2-5; D is ambiguous. The CDR3 totals 12 residues. V gave up 4 bases and J gave up 2 bases, with 6 bases separating them. The germline V gene has CDR1 SGHNT and CDR2 YYREEE (reference sequence). The CDR3 is CASSRKQETQYF. CDR3 bases: TGTGCCAGCAGCCGCAAACAAGAGACCCAGTACTTC.

The chain carries TRBV28 and TRBJ2-7; D uncertain. The CDR3 runs to 15 residues. The ends were cut back, 6 bases at V and 0 bases at J, with 15 bases in the middle. Germline V gives CDR1 MDHEN, CDR2 SYDVKM. CDR3 region: CASRPDLFGSYEQYF. The CDR3 nucleotides read TGTGCCAGCAGACCTGACTTGTTTGGCTCCTACGAGCAGTACTTC.

The chain links TRBV6-1 to TRBJ2-1; D remains ambiguous. V dropped 8 bases and J dropped 1 base, with 6 bases sitting between them. This CDR3 is built from 12 residues. The germline V gene has CDR1 MNHNS and CDR2 SASEGT. The CDR3: CASSPSYNEQFF. CDR3 bases: TGTGCCAGCTCTCCATCCTACAATGAGCAGTTCTTC.

This chain joins TRBV5-1 and TRBJ2-7; the D gene could be TRBD1 or TRBD2 (5 bases each). Trimming removed 3 bases from V and 2 bases from J, with 12 bases in between. The CDR3 is made up of 14 amino acids. Germline V lookup: CDR1 SGHRS, CDR2 YFSETQ. The CDR3 DNA sequence: TGCGCCAGCAGCTCCACCGGGACGGCCTACGAGCAGTACTTC. Its protein is CASSSTGTAYEQYF.

This chain links TRBV5-4 with TRBJ2-7, with D tentatively TRBD2 (5 bases). This CDR3 contains 14 residues. Trimming stripped 0 bases from V and 2 bases from J, with 9 bases between. Germline values: CDR1 SGHNT, CDR2 YYREEE (reference sequence). CDR3 loop: CASSLAERAYEQYF. CDR3 coding DNA: TGTGCCAGCAGCTTGGCAGAGAGGGCCTACGAGCAGTACTTC.

V is TRBV5-1 and J is TRBJ2-7; D unresolved. The V end was cut by 4 bases, the J end by 2 bases, with 13 bases between. The CDR3 loop spans 14 amino acids. Germline-derived CDR1 and CDR2 are SGHRS and YFSETQ. Written as DNA, the CDR3 is TGCGCCAGCAGCCCGCCGATGAAAACCTACGAGCAGTACTTC. Protein product: CASSPPMKTYEQYF. The full variable domain, in which reference TRBV5-1 and TRBJ2-7 provide the parts outside the CDR3, is KAGVTQTPRYLIKTRGQQVTLSCSPISGHRSVSWYQQTPGQGLQFLFEYFSETQRNKGNFPGRFSGRQFSNSRSEMNVSTLELGDSALYLCASSPPMKTYEQYFGPGTRLTVT.

This clone was observed once. The chain employs TRBV28 and TRBJ2-7, with unresolved D. CDR1 is MDHEN, CDR2 SYDVKM, per germline. The CDR3 runs 8 residues. With 6 bases removed from V and 13 bases from J, the gap between germline ends came to 7 bases. Written as DNA, the CDR3 is TGTGCCAGCAGCCCTGGTTACTTC. Residues: CASSPGYF. The full variable domain, with the rest looked up from reference TRBV28 and TRBJ2-7, is DVKVTQSSRYLVKRTGEKVFLECVQDMDHENMFWYRQDPGLGLRLIYFSYDVKMKEKGDIPEGYSVSREKKERFSLILESASTNQTSMYLCASSPGYFGPGTRLTVT.

The chain is built from TRBV9 and TRBJ1-1, with D possibly being TRBD1 (6 bases). Deletions cut 3 bases from V and 8 bases from J, with 17 bases between. The CDR3 sequence is 14 residues long. Germline V gene sequence: CDR1 SGDLS, CDR2 YYNGEE. The DNA of the CDR3 is TGTGCCAGCAGCGAAGAGGGGCAGGGGAACGAAGCTTTCTTT. This encodes CASSEEGQGNEAFF.

The V and J genes are TRBV9 and TRBJ2-7; possibly TRBD1 or TRBD2 for D (7 bases each). Per the germline V gene, CDR1 is SGDLS and CDR2 is YYNGEE. This CDR3 contains 16 residues. V lost 4 bases to trimming and J lost 1 base, with 18 bases between them. The CDR3 sequence is CASSPRGAGGSYEQYF. As DNA, the CDR3 is TGTGCCAGCAGCCCTCGGGGGGCAGGGGGGTCCTACGAGCAGTACTTC.

CDR3 nucleotides: TGTGCCAGCAGCCGGACAGGGGCTTTGGCGGATACGCAGTATTTT. Its protein is CASSRTGALADTQYF. The rearrangement uses TRBV28 and TRBJ2-3; 9 bases align to TRBD1. Germline lookup yields CDR1 MDHEN and CDR2 SYDVKM. This CDR3 is built from 15 residues. V lost 6 bases, J lost 6 bases, and 10 bases stayed unmatched.

The chain employs TRBV6-4 and TRBJ2-2, with a tentative D call TRBD1 (5 bases). With 0 bases removed from V and 7 bases from J, the gap between germline ends came to 15 bases. The CDR3 runs 16 residues. CDR1 is MRHNA, CDR2 SNTAGT, per germline. CDR3 sequence (DNA): TGTGCCAGCAGTGACTCGAATTCCAGGGTCAGCGGGGAGCTGTTTTTT. Its protein is CASSDSNSRVSGELFF.

V gene TRBV27 combines with J gene TRBJ2-1; 10 nucleotides agree with TRBD2. The CDR3 totals 16 residues. With 4 bases clipped from V and 6 bases from J, the junction kept 9 bases outside the gene matches. Germline V gives CDR1 MNHEY, CDR2 SMNVEV (reference sequence). CDR3 coding DNA: TGTGCCAGCAGTTACGCTAGCGGGAGCCGGCCCAATGAGCAGTTCTTC. Translated: CASSYASGSRPNEQFF.

J is TRBJ2-7 and V is TRBV6-6; D is ambiguous. Germline assignment: CDR1 MNHNY and CDR2 SVGAGI (reference sequence). The CDR3 runs to 15 residues. The V end lost 4 bases, the J end lost 2 bases, and 15 bases lay between the germline ends. The CDR3 loop reads CASSLTEGSPYEQYF. CDR3 in DNA: TGTGCCAGCAGTTTAACGGAAGGTTCACCCTACGAGCAGTACTTC.

The chain combines TRBV5-1 with TRBJ2-1, with D perhaps matching TRBD1 or TRBD2 (5 bases each). Looked up from germline, CDR1 is SGHRS and CDR2 is YFSETQ. CDR3 size: 16 residues. Trimming left V 0 bases short and J 6 bases short, with 16 bases between. The CDR3 sequence is CASSLGGGPNANEQFF. The CDR3 DNA follows: TGCGCCAGCAGCTTGGGTGGGGGACCGAACGCCAATGAGCAGTTCTTC.

The J gene is TRBJ2-7, the V gene TRBV4-1; D is uncertain. The V end lost 4 bases, the J end lost 6 bases, and 13 bases lay between the germline ends. CDR1 and CDR2 from the germline V gene are MGHRA and YSYEKL. This CDR3 has 13 residues. As DNA, the CDR3 is TGCGCCAGCAGCCCCCAGCAAGGGTTCGAGCAGTACTTC. Translating it yields CASSPQQGFEQYF.

This clone was counted between two and nine times. The rearrangement links TRBV30 to TRBJ1-2; D unresolved. The CDR3 spans 14 residues. Between the trimmed V and J ends, which lost 2 bases and 0 bases, there was a span of 10 bases. CDR1 GTSNPN and CDR2 SVGIG come from the germline V gene (reference sequence). In nucleotides, the CDR3 is TGTGCCTGGAGTCTACAGCAAGCTAACTATGGCTACACCTTC. Protein product: CAWSLQQANYGYTF.

V gene TRBV6-1 combines with J gene TRBJ1-2; D is unclear. Germline V gene data show CDR1 as MNHNS and CDR2 as SASEGT. Trimming pared 3 bases from V and 5 bases from J, leaving 7 bases between. CDR3 length equals 12 residues. Here the CDR3 DNA reads TGTGCCAGCAGTGATAGAGGATATGGCTACACCTTC. Protein sequence: CASSDRGYGYTF.

This clone appeared a single time. The chain couples TRBV7-8 to TRBJ2-7; 8 positions agree with TRBD2. With V trimmed by 3 bases and J by 0 bases, 10 bases remained unmatched. This CDR3 spans 17 amino acids. Germline lookup yields CDR1 SGHVS and CDR2 FQNEAQ. CDR3 sequence reads: CASSFDSGEALSYEQYF. Here the CDR3 DNA reads TGTGCCAGCAGCTTCGATAGCGGGGAAGCACTCTCCTACGAGCAGTACTTC. Full variable domain (outside the CDR3, taken from reference TRBV7-8 and TRBJ2-7): GAGVSQSPRYKVAKRGQDVALRCDPISGHVSLFWYQQALGQGPEFLTYFQNEAQLDKSGLPSDRFFAERPEGSVSTLKIQRTQQEDSAVYLCASSFDSGEALSYEQYFGPGTRLTVT.

J is TRBJ1-6 and V is TRBV15; D is uncertain. The V end lost 7 bases, the J end lost 10 bases, and 17 bases lay between the germline ends. The CDR3 totals 14 residues. CDR1 is LNHNV, CDR2 YYDKDF, per germline (reference sequence). For the CDR3, the DNA is TGTGCCACCACCGTCAGGACCTCGGGATCACCCCTCCACTTT. It yields the protein CATTVRTSGSPLHF.

The chain is built from TRBV21-1 and TRBJ2-5. TRBV21-1 is termed a pseudogene. The CDR3 is 18 residues long. The CDR3 nucleotides are TGTGCCAGCAGCAAAGCGCTGGGAAGGAGACACCAGTGGGGGACCCAGTACTTC. This sequence encodes CASSKALGRRHQWGTQYF.